This TCR beta chain emerged from a study of T cell responses to AZD1222 COVID-19 vaccine. At the level of the study: Samples with a second dose at about 4 or about 12 weeks were pooled together.

CDR3 length equals 17 residues. V lost 4 bases, J lost 0 bases, and 13 bases lay in between. Looked up from germline, CDR1 is LGHNT and CDR2 is FRNRAP. On this clone itself: Its antigen is as yet unknown.

Assay used: immunoSEQ multiplex PCR; TCRdb lists only in-frame clones, some missing. The repertoire holds 95,000 to 150,000 clones, with around nine tenths as singletons. Findings of the study overall: Reports say nearly half of spike-specific TCRs go after unmutated variant regions.

This sequence originates from an adult in good health. This specimen consisted of peripheral blood, obtained on day 0 of AZD1222 vaccination. V is TRBV12-5 and J is TRBJ2-6; D gene uncertain. The CDR3 region is CASGSRTASSGANVLTF. DNA for the CDR3: TGTGCTAGTGGTTCCCGGACGGCAAGCTCTGGGGCCAACGTCCTGACTTTC.